Below are 14 T cell receptor beta chains sequenced from a single sample in a study of T cell responses to AZD1222 COVID-19 vaccine. The protocol was immunoSEQ multiplex PCR, while the TCRdb copy is restricted to in-frame clones and leaves out a portion. This table has some 150,000 clones, 85% to 95% appearing once. Specimen: peripheral blood, collected on day 0 of AZD1222 vaccination. These TCRs come from an adult in good health.

This clone was detected a few times. The rearrangement uses TRBV6-2 or TRBV6-3 and TRBJ2-3; 7 bases are shared with TRBD1. The CDR3 totals 15 residues. Losses at the gene ends were 5 bases for V and 6 bases for J; bases not matched to a gene: 11. Germline CDR1 and CDR2: MNHEY and SVGEGT. The CDR3 nucleotides read TGTGCCAGCAGTAACGGACCGGGACAGTGGGATACGCAGTATTTT. Amino acids: CASSNGPGQWDTQYF.

The chain recombines TRBV6-4 with TRBJ2-2; no reliable D call. The CDR3 sequence is 13 residues long. Trimming took 2 bases from V and 4 from J, leaving 5 bases between them. Germline V gene lookup returns CDR1 MRHNA and CDR2 SNTAGT. The CDR3 DNA reads TGTGCCAGCAGTGACCGGGCCACCGGGGAGCTGTTTTTT. Residues: CASSDRATGELFF.

This chain joins TRBV9 and TRBJ1-5, with D perhaps TRBD1 (6 bases). Germline V CDR1 and CDR2: SGDLS, YYNGEE. The length of the CDR3 is 14 residues. The V end was cut by 4 bases, the J end by 5 bases, with 13 bases between. The CDR3 reads CASSLGGSHQPQHF. CDR3 sequence (DNA): TGTGCCAGCAGCTTAGGGGGTTCCCATCAGCCCCAGCATTTT.

This clone is a singleton in its sample. J is TRBJ1-1 and V is TRBV10-3; maybe TRBD1 (6 bases). The germline V gene encodes CDR1 ENHRY and CDR2 SYGVKD. The V end was cut by 10 bases, the J end by 3 bases, with 24 bases between. CDR3 length: 16 residues. CDR3: CATDNGVQGRDTEAFF. CDR3 sequence (DNA): TGTGCCACCGACAATGGGGTTCAGGGGAGGGACACTGAAGCTTTCTTT.

The rearrangement joins TRBV20-1 to TRBJ2-1; no definite D call. There are 13 residues in the CDR3. Per the germline V gene, CDR1 is DFQATT and CDR2 is SNEGSKA (reference sequence). V was trimmed by 3 bases and J by 9 bases, leaving 15 bases between them. The CDR3 loop is CSASIVSAGEQFF. CDR3 coding DNA: TGCAGTGCTAGTATAGTAAGTGCCGGTGAGCAGTTCTTC.

This sequence joins TRBV28 and TRBJ2-5; perhaps TRBD2 as D (6 bases). Trimming stripped 6 bases from V and 2 bases from J, with 16 bases between. The CDR3 spans 15 residues. Germline V gene lookup returns CDR1 MDHEN and CDR2 SYDVKM. CDR3 loop: CASSLFSAGQETQYF. The CDR3 DNA is TGTGCCAGCAGCCTGTTTTCGGCGGGGCAAGAGACCCAGTACTTC.

J is TRBJ2-5 and V is TRBV3-1 (or the pseudogene TRBV3-2); the D is unclear. The germline V and J ends were trimmed by 0 bases and 5 bases, with 4 bases remaining between them. The CDR3 length is 12 residues. From germline, CDR1 is LGHDT and CDR2 YNNKEL (reference sequence). CDR3 amino acids: CASSQEIETQYF. In DNA, the CDR3 is TGTGCCAGCAGCCAAGAGATTGAGACCCAGTACTTC.

This clone appeared once. The chain joins TRBV5-1 to TRBJ1-3; D unresolved. The CDR3 sequence is 12 residues long. V lost 4 bases and J lost 4, with 6 bases in between. Germline CDR1 reads SGHRS; CDR2 reads YFSETQ. CDR3 coding DNA: TGCGCCAGCAGCAGGGAGGGAAACACCATATATTTT. This translates into CASSREGNTIYF.

This chain connects TRBV28 to TRBJ1-2; D unresolved. Trimming took off 5 bases at V and 2 bases at J, with 9 bases between the two ends. From germline, CDR1 is MDHEN and CDR2 SYDVKM. The CDR3 is 13 amino acids. CDR3 protein: CASSTTENYGYTF. The DNA of the CDR3 is TGTGCCAGCAGTACTACAGAAAACTATGGCTACACCTTC.

The rearrangement links TRBV3-1 (or the pseudogene TRBV3-2) to TRBJ2-7; D ambiguous. Germline V lookup: CDR1 LGHDT, CDR2 YNNKEL (reference sequence). This CDR3 spans 14 amino acids. V was trimmed by 2 bases and J by 5 bases, leaving 13 bases between them. In nucleotides, the CDR3 is TGTGCCAGCAGCCAATATAGGGAATTCCACGAGCAGTACTTC. Protein sequence: CASSQYREFHEQYF.

The V gene is TRBV7-6, the J gene TRBJ1-3; maybe TRBD1 (5 bases). The CDR3 runs 16 residues. The germline gives CDR1 SGHVS, CDR2 FNYEAQ. V lost 5 bases to trimming and J lost 9 bases, with 23 bases between them. The CDR3 spells CASSEPSQGTVGTIYF. For the CDR3, the DNA is TGTGCCAGCAGCGAACCCTCGCAGGGCACAGTGGGCACCATATATTTT.

The rearrangement uses TRBV6-5 and TRBJ1-6, with 7 nucleotides matching TRBD1. The CDR3 consists of 15 residues. The J segment lost 5 bases and the V segment lost 7 bases, leaving 8 bases of the junction unmatched. CDR1 is MNHEY and CDR2 is SVGAGI in the germline V gene. In nucleotides, the CDR3 is TGTGCCAGCACCATCACAGGGGCCAATAATTCACCCCTCCACTTT. Translated, it gives CASTITGANNSPLHF.

The genes are TRBV18 and TRBJ1-5; TRBD1 might be the D (6 bases). CDR3 length: 12 amino acids. Trimming left V 5 bases short and J 6 bases short, with 8 bases between. The germline gives CDR1 KGHSH, CDR2 LQKENI. The CDR3 sequence: CASSEGGQPQHF. Here the CDR3 DNA reads TGTGCCAGCTCAGAAGGGGGTCAGCCCCAGCATTTT. Looking up the rest from reference TRBV18 and TRBJ1-5 gives the full variable domain: NAGVMQNPRHLVRRRGQEARLRCSPMKGHSHVYWYRQLPEEGLKFMVYLQKENIIDESGMPKERFSAEFPKEGPSILRIQQVVRGDSAAYFCASSEGGQPQHFGDGTRLSIL.

The chain couples TRBV9 to TRBJ1-4; tentative D call: TRBD1 (6 bases). This CDR3 has 16 residues. Between the trimmed V and J ends, which lost 0 bases and 5 bases, there was a span of 14 bases. The germline gives CDR1 SGDLS, CDR2 YYNGEE. The CDR3 spells CASSVGPGGHNEKLFF. In nucleotides, the CDR3 is TGTGCCAGCAGCGTAGGTCCGGGGGGACACAATGAAAAACTGTTTTTT.